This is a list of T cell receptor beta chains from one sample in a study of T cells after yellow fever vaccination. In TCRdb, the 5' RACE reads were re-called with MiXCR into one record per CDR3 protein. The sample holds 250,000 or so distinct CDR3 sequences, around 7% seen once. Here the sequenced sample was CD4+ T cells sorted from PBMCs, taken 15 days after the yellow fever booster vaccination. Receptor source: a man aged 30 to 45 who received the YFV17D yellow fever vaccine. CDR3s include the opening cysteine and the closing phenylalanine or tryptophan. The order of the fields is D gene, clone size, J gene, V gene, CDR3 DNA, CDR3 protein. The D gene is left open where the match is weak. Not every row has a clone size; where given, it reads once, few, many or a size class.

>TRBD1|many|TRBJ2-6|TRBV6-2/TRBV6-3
TGTGCCAGCGGCCCAAGAAGACAGGGAATAAGCTCTGGGGCCAACGTCCTGACTTTC
CASGPRRQGISSGANVLTF
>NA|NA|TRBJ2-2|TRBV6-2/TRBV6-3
TGTGCCAGCAGAACGGCCCCCGCGGGCACCGGGGAGCTGTTTTTT
CASRTAPAGTGELFF
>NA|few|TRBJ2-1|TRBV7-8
TGTGCCAGCAGCCCGGGACGGTCTTTCTACAATGAGCAGTTCTTC
CASSPGRSFYNEQFF
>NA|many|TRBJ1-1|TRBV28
TGTGCCAGCAGTCGACCTGTGTACACTGAAGCTTTCTTT
CASSRPVYTEAFF
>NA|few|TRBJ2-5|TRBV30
TGTGCCTGGAGTGTATTACAAGAGACCCAGTACTTC
CAWSVLQETQYF
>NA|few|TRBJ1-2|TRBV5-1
TGCGCCAGCAGCTTGGAAGGCGGACGGGGGTATGGCTACACCTTC
CASSLEGGRGYGYTF
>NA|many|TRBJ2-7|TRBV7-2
TGTGCCAGCAGCTTGCGGGAACGGTACGAGCAGTACTTC
CASSLRERYEQYF
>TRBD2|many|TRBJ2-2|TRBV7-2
TGTGCCAGCAGCGTAGCGGGCGCGAACACCGGGGAGCTGTTTTTT
CASSVAGANTGELFF
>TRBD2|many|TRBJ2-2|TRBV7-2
TGTGCCAGCAGCCTAACGACTAGCGGAGGGGGGGAGCTGTTTTTT
CASSLTTSGGGELFF
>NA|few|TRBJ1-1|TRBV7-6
TGTGCCAGCAGCCTCTGGCGCGACCCCACTGAAGCTTTCTTT
CASSLWRDPTEAFF
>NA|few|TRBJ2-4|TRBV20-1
TGCAGTGCTACTAGGACCGAGGTAGCCAAAAACATTCAGTACTTC
CSATRTEVAKNIQYF
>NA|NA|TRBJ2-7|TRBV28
TGTGCCACCGAGCGACCTTACGAGCAGTACTTC
CATERPYEQYF
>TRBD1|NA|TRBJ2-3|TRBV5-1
TGCGCCAGCAGCTCCACCGGGACAGGGGGCGCAGATACGCAGTATTTT
CASSSTGTGGADTQYF
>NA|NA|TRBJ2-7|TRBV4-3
TGCGCCAGCAGCCAAGACCACCGCTCAACCTCCGAGCAGTACTTC
CASSQDHRSTSEQYF
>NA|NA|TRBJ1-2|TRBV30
TGTGCCTGGAGAAAACCAGTTTCGTTTACCTTC
CAWRKPVSFTF
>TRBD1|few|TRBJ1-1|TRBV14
TGTGCCAGCAGCCAATTAGGGACAGGGATGAACACTGAAGCTTTCTTT
CASSQLGTGMNTEAFF
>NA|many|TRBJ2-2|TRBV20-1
TGCAGTGCCGGGGGTTTCACCGGGGAGCTGTTTTTT
CSAGGFTGELFF
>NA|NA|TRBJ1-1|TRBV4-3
TGCGCCAGCAGCCCTGTGGGGGGTTTGAACACTGAAGCTTTCTTT
CASSPVGGLNTEAFF
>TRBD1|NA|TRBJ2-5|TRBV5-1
TGCGCCAGCAGCTCCGGGACAGGGGTAGAGACCCAGTACTTC
CASSSGTGVETQYF
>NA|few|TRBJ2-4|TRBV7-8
TGTGCCAGCAGCTTAGTTGGGGGGGGCGCGAACATTCAGTACTTC
CASSLVGGGANIQYF
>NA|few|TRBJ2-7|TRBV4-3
TGCGCCAGCAGCCTAAGGGAAGGGTCACACGAGCAGTACTTC
CASSLREGSHEQYF
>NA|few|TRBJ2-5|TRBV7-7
TGTGCTAGCAGCTTAGGGAGGGGGGTGAGCCAAGAGACCCAGTACTTC
CASSLGRGVSQETQYF
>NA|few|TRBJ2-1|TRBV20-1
TGCAGTGCTAGACACGGGAGTGGAGGGAATGAGCAGTTCTTC
CSARHGSGGNEQFF
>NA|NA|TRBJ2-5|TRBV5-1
TGCGCCAGCAGTCGAGGTGTGGAGACCCAGTACTTC
CASSRGVETQYF
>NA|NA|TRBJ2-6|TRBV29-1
TGCAGCGCCTTCTCTGGGGCCAACGTCCTGACTTTC
CSAFSGANVLTF
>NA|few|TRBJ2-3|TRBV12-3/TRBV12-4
TGTGCCAGCAGGTCGACAGGTTATGGCACAGATACGCAGTATTTT
CASRSTGYGTDTQYF
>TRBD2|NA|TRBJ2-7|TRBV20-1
TGCAGTGCTTATGGCACTAGCGGGTCCTACGAGCAGTACTTC
CSAYGTSGSYEQYF
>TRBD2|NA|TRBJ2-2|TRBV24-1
TGTGCCACCAGTGACCGTTCGACTAGCGGGTACACCGGGGAGCTGTTTTTT
CATSDRSTSGYTGELFF
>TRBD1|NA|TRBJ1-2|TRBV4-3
TGCGCCAGCAGCCGGATTAAGGGGGCAAGGGGTGGCTACACCTTC
CASSRIKGARGGYTF
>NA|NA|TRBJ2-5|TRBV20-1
TGCAGTGCTAGGCGCCGGGATCCGGGGTACTTC
CSARRRDPGYF
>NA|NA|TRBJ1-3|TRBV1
TGCACCAGCAGCCAAAGGGCCGACGGATTCTCTGGAAACACCATATATTTT
CTSSQRADGFSGNTIYF
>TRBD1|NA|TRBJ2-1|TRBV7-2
TGTGCCAGCACAGACAGGGCCTACAATGAGCAGTTCTTC
CASTDRAYNEQFF